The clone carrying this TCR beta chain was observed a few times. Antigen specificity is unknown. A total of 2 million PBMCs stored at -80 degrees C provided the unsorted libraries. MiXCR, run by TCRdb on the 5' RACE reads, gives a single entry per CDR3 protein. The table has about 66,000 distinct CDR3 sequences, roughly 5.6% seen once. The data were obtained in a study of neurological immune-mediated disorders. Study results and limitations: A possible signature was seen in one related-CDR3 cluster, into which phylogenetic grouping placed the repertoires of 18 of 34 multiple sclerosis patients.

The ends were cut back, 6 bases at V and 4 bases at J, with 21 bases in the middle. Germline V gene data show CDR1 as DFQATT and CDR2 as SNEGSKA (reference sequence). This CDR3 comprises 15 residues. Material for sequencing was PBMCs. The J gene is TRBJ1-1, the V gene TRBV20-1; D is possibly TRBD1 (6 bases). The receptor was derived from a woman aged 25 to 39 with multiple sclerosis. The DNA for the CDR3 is TGCAGTGCCCCTGTAGGGGGGGCGGAGGGCACTGAAGCTTTCTTT. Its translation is CSAPVGGAEGTEAFF.